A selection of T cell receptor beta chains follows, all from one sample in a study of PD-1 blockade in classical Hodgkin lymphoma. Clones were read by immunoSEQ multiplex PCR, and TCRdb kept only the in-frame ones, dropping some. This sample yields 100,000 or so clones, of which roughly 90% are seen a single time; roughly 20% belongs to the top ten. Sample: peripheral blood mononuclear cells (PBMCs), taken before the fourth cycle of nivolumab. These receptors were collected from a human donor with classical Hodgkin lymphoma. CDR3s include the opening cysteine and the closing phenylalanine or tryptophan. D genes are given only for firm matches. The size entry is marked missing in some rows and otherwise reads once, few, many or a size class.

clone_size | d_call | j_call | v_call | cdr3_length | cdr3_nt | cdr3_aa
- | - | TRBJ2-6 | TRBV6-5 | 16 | TGTGCCAGCAGTTACTCGGACAGCTCTGGGGCCAACGTCCTGACTTTC | CASSYSDSSGANVLTF
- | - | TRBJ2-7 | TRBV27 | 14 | TGTGCCAGCAGTGCCTTCTTTGGGGGGAACGAGCAGTACTTC | CASSAFFGGNEQYF
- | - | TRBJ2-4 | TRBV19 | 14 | TGTGCCAGTAGTATAGGACTTTGGGGAAACATTCAGTACTTC | CASSIGLWGNIQYF
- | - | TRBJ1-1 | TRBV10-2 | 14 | TGCGCCAGCAGTCGGGACACCCGACTTGAAGGGACTTTCTTT | CASSRDTRLEGTFF
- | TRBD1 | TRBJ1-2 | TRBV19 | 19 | TGTGCCAGTAGTATAAAAAGACCCTTGAGGGGGCCAGGAGGCTATGGCTACACCTTC | CASSIKRPLRGPGGYGYTF
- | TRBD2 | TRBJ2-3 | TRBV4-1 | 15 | TGCGCCAGCAGCCAAGGGACTAGGATTCCAGATACGCAGTATTTT | CASSQGTRIPDTQYF
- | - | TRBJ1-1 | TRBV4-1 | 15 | TGCGCCAGCAGCAGAGGCCCCGTAGGAGACACTGAAGCTTTCTTT | CASSRGPVGDTEAFF
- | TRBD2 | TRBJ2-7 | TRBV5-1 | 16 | TGCGCCAGCAGCTTGGGAAGGGGCGGGAGGGATTACGAGCAGTACTTC | CASSLGRGGRDYEQYF
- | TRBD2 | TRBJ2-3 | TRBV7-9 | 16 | TGTGCCAGCAGCCCGGGACTAGCGGGAGTCGCAGATACGCAGTATTTT | CASSPGLAGVADTQYF
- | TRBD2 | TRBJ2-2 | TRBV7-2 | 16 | TGTGCCAGCAGCTTATGGACTAGCGGAAACACCGGGGAGCTGTTTTTT | CASSLWTSGNTGELFF
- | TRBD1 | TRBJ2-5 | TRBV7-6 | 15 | TGTGCCAGCAGCTTAGTGCCAGGGGGCCAAGAGACCCAGTACTTC | CASSLVPGGQETQYF
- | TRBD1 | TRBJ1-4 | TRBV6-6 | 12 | TGTGCCACGGGGCAGGGGGCGGAAAAACTGTTTTTT | CATGQGAEKLFF
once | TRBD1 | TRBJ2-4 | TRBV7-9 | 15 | TGTGCCAGCAGCTCCAGGGACAGGGACGAAAACATTCAGTACTTC | CASSSRDRDENIQYF
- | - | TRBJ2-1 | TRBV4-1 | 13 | TGCGCCAGCAGCCCCAGGAGCGACAATGAGCAGTTCTTC | CASSPRSDNEQFF
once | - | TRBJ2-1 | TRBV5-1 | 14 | TGCGCCAGCAGCAAATTGACAGATTACAATGAGCAGTTCTTC | CASSKLTDYNEQFF
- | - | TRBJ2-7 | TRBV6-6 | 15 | TGTGCCAGCAGACTTACCGGGACACGGAACTACGAGCAGTACTTC | CASRLTGTRNYEQYF
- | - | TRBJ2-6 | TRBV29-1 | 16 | TGCAGCGTTATTTCGGACTGGAACTCTGGGGCCAACGTCCTGACTTTC | CSVISDWNSGANVLTF
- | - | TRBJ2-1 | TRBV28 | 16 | TGTGCCAGCAGTTTAGGGAGACAGGGAGGACACAATGAGCAGTTCTTC | CASSLGRQGGHNEQFF
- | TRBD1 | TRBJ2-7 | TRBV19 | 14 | TGTGCCAGTAGTACCGGACAGGGGATCTACGAGCAGTACTTC | CASSTGQGIYEQYF
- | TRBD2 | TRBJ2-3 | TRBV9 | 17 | TGTGCCAGCAGCCCGGGACTAGCGGGCTTCTTCACAGATACGCAGTATTTT | CASSPGLAGFFTDTQYF
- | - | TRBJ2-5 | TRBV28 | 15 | TGTGCCAGCAGTTTATCGGGGGCGCGAAGAGAGACCCAGTACTTC | CASSLSGARRETQYF
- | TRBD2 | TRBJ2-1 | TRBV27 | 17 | TGTGCCAGCATTCACCTCGGACTAGCGGAGGCCTACAATGAGCAGTTCTTC | CASIHLGLAEAYNEQFF
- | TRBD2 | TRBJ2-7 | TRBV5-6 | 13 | TGTGCCAGCAGCATAGCGGGAGCGGGCGAGCAGTACTTC | CASSIAGAGEQYF
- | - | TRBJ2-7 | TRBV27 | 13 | TGTGCCAGCAGTTGGGGGACTTACTACGAGCAGTACTTC | CASSWGTYYEQYF